Given below is one T cell receptor beta chain in context. The data derive from a study of blood T cell repertoires in COVID-19. Across the whole study: T cells, B-cell-depleted T cells, or PBMCs provided the cDNA or gDNA that served as material.

This CDR3 region has 12 residues. The junction had 6 bases not matched to a gene; V was cut back by 0 bases and J by 14 bases. Looked up from germline, CDR1 is GTSNPN and CDR2 is SVGIG (reference sequence). Per the study methods: Amplification of reference gene primers provided the estimated nucleated cell counts. Using immunoSEQ multiplex PCR, the repertoire was profiled, and TCRdb retains in-frame clones only, with some absent. Clone size and the V and J calls come from that table; the DNA yielded D and trimming. This sample has about 72,000 clones, with 86% found just once. The sequenced material came from peripheral blood. The TCR sequence derives from an older woman with acute or convalescent COVID-19. The chain joins TRBV30 to TRBJ2-1; 8 bases line up with TRBD2. CDR3 DNA: TGTGCCTGGAGTGTCCCCGGGGGGGTGGAGTTCTTC. Its translation: CAWSVPGGVEFF.